This TCR beta chain was documented in a study of blood T cell repertoires in COVID-19. Overall study: Nucleic acid was either cDNA or gDNA, and it came from T cells, B-cell-depleted T cells, or PBMCs.

Under the authors' procedure: By means of reference gene primer amplification, nucleated cell counts were estimated. The method was immunoSEQ multiplex PCR; TCRdb's version includes in-frame clones alone and lacks a portion of them. That table supplies the V and J calls and clone size; D and trimming were determined from the DNA. The sample records around 61,000 clones, 86% being singletons. Between the trimmed V and J ends, which lost 1 base and 5 bases, there was a span of 17 bases. The CDR3 extends over 16 amino acids. Germline values: CDR1 LNHNV, CDR2 YYDKDF (reference sequence). The chain joins TRBV15 to TRBJ2-5; D unclear. The receptor's source is a middle-aged man with active COVID-19. The sample consisted of peripheral blood. CDR3 sequence reads: CATSRVLTSAGETQYF. The CDR3 bases are TGTGCCACCAGCAGAGTCCTGACAAGTGCTGGGGAGACCCAGTACTTC.